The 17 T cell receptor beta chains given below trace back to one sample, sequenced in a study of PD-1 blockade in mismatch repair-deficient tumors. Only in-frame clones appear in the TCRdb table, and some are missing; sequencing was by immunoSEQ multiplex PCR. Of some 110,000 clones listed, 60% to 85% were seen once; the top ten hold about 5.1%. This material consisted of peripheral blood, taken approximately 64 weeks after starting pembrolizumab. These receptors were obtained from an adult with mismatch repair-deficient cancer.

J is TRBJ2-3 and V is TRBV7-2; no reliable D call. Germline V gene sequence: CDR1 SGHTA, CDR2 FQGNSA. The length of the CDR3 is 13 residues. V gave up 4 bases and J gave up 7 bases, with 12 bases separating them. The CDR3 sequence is CASSSAWSNTQYF. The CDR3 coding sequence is TGTGCCAGCAGCTCAGCCTGGAGCAATACGCAGTATTTT. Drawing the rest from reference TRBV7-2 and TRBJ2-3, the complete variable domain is GAGVSQSPSNKVTEKGKDVELRCDPISGHTALYWYRQSLGQGLEFLIYFQGNSAPDKSGLPSDRFSAERTGGSVSTLTIQRTQQEDSAVYLCASSSAWSNTQYFGPGTRLTVL.

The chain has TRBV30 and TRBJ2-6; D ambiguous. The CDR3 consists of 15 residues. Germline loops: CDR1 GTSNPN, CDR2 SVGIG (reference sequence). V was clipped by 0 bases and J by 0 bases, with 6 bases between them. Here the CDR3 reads CAWSVDFSGANVLTF. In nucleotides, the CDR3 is TGTGCCTGGAGTGTAGACTTCTCTGGGGCCAACGTCCTGACTTTC.

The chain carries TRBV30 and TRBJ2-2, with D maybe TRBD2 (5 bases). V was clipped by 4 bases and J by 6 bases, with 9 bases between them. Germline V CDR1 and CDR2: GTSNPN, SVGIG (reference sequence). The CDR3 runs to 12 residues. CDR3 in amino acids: CAWTGLSGELFF. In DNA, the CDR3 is TGTGCCTGGACCGGACTCTCCGGGGAGCTGTTTTTT.

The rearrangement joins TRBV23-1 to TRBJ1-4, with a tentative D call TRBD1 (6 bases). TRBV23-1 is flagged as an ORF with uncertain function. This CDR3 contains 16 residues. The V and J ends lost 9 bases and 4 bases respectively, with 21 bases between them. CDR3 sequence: CARKGVKCSINEKLFF. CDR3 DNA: TGCGCCAGGAAGGGGGTAAAGTGCTCCATTAATGAAAAACTGTTTTTT.

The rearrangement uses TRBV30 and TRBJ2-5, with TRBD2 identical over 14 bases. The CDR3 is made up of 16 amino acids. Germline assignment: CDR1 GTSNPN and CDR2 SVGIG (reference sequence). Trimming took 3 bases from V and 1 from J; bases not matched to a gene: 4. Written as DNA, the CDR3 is TGTGCCTGGAGCCCCGGACTAGCGGGAGGCCAAGAGACCCAGTACTTC. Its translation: CAWSPGLAGGQETQYF. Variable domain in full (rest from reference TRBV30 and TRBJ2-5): SQTIHQWPATLVQPVGSPLSLECTVEGTSNPNLYWYRQAAGRGLQLLFYSVGIGQISSEVPQNLSASRPQDRQFILSSKKLLLSDSGFYLCAWSPGLAGGQETQYFGPGTRLLVL.

CDR3 sequence: CASSLAGGLIYEQYF. The CDR3 DNA reads TGTGCCAGCAGCTTAGCAGGGGGACTAATCTACGAGCAGTACTTC. The V and J genes are TRBV11-2 and TRBJ2-7; tentatively, D is TRBD1 or TRBD2 (7 bases each). Trimming removed 1 base from V and 3 bases from J, with 13 bases in between. Per germline, CDR1 SGHAT and CDR2 FQNNGV. The CDR3 is 15 residues long. The full variable domain, in which reference TRBV11-2 and TRBJ2-7 provide the parts outside the CDR3, is EAGVAQSPRYKIIEKRQSVAFWCNPISGHATLYWYQQILGQGPKLLIQFQNNGVVDDSQLPKDRFSAERLKGVDSTLKIQPAKLEDSAVYLCASSLAGGLIYEQYFGPGTRLTVT.

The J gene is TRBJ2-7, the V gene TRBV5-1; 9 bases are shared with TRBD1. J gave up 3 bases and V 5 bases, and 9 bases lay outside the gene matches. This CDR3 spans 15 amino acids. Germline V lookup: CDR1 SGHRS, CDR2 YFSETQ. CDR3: CASRAGQGFFYEQYF. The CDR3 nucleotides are TGCGCCAGCAGAGCGGGACAGGGATTCTTCTACGAGCAGTACTTC.

In nucleotides, the CDR3 is TGTGCCAGTAGTTCGCAGGGCGATTCACCCCTCCACTTT. Translated, it gives CASSSQGDSPLHF. The chain carries TRBV19 and TRBJ1-6; possible D gene TRBD1, 5 bases. The CDR3 has 13 residues. Between the trimmed V and J ends, which lost 5 bases and 8 bases, there was a span of 10 bases. The germline V gene has CDR1 LNHDA and CDR2 SQIVND (reference sequence).

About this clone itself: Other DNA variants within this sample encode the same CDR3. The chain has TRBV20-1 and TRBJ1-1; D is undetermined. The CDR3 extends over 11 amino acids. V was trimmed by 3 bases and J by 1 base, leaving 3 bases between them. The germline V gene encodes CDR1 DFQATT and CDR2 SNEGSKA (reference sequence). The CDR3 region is CSARGNTEAFF. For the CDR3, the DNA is TGCAGTGCTAGGGGGAACACTGAAGCTTTCTTT.

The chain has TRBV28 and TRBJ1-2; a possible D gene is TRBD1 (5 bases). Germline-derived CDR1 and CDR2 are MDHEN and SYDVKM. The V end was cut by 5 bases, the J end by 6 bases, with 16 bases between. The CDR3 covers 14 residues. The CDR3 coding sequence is TGTGCCAGCAGTCCCGGGACTAACTCCCATGGCTACACCTTC. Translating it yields CASSPGTNSHGYTF.

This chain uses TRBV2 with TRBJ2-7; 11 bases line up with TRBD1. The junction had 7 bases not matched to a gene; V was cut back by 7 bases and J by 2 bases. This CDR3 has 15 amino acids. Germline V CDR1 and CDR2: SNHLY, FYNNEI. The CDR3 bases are TGTGCCAGCAAGTCGGACAGGGGGCGCACCTACGAGCAGTACTTC. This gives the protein CASKSDRGRTYEQYF.

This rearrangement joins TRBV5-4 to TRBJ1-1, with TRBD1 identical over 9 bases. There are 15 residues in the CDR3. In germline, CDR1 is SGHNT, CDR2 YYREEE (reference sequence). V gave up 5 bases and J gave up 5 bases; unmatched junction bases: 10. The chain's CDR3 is CASRNSGTGMTEAFF. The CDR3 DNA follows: TGTGCCAGCAGAAACTCCGGGACAGGGATGACTGAAGCTTTCTTT.

The CDR3 nucleotides are TGTGCCAGCAGCTTGGTGGGCGGGAGTAGGCATACGCAGTATTTT. The encoded protein is CASSLVGGSRHTQYF. The chain recombines TRBV7-9 with TRBJ2-3, with 7 bases lining up with TRBD2. V trimming: 3 bases; J trimming: 7 bases; junction bases outside the gene matches: 10. This CDR3 spans 15 amino acids. CDR1 is SEHNR, CDR2 FQNEAQ, per germline (reference sequence).

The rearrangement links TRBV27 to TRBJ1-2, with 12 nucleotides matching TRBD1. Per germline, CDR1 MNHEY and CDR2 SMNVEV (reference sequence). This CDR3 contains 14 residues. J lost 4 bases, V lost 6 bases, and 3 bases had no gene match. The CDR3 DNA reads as TGTGCCAGCAGAGGGACAGGGGGCCTCTATGGCTACACCTTC. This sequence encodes CASRGTGGLYGYTF.

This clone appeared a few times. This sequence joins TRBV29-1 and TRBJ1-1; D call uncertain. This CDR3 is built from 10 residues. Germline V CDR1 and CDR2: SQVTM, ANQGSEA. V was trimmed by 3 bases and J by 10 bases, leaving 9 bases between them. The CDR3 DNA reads TGCAGCGTTGATAGTAATGGAGCTTTCTTT. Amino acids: CSVDSNGAFF.

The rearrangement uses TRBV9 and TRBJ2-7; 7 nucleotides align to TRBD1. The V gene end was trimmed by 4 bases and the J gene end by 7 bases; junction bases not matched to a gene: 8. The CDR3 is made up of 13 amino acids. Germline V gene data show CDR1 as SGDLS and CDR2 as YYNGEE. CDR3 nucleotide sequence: TGTGCCAGCAGCCGGGACAGCCCTTATGAGCAGTACTTC. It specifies CASSRDSPYEQYF.

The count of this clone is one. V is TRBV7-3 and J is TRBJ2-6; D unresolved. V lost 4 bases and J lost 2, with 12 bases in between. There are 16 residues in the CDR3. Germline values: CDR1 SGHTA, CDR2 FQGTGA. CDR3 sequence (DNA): TGTGCCAGCAGCTCCCGCCCTGGCACTGGGGCCAACGTCCTGACTTTC. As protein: CASSSRPGTGANVLTF.